These 25 T cell receptor beta chains originate from one sample sequenced in a study of blood T cells in healthy people across ages (dated by TCRdb to 2013 to 2016). The method behind the library was 5' RACE. TCRdb shows the sequencer as Illumina HiSeq 2500. A second PCR of about 7 to 12 cycles was run with a J-beta primer mix and a sample-barcoded 5' primer. In TCRdb, the public reads were trimmed at Q25 with fastp and aligned with MiXCR, with productive beta chains retained. Every entry covers one CDR3 protein and lists the most common genes and DNA from its rows. The table for this sample lists 850,000 to 1,000,000 distinct CDR3 sequences; roughly 48% of them were counted only once. The ten most abundant clones make up 13% of the sample. Sequencing input: blood. Source of these receptors: a man in his thirties or forties in good health.

This clonotype was counted only a few times. CDR3 DNA: TGCAGTGCTAGAGTTATCAATCAGCCCCAGCATTTT. Translation gives CSARVINQPQHF. The chain combines TRBV20-1 with TRBJ1-5; D unresolved. This CDR3 spans 12 amino acids. Looked up from germline, CDR1 is DFQATT and CDR2 is SNEGSKA (reference sequence). V lost 1 base and J lost 3, with 4 bases in between.

V is TRBV3-1 and J is TRBJ2-5, with TRBD1 matching 8 bases. Judging by the DNA end, TRBJ2-7 fits better; the J call may be wrong. This CDR3 has 13 residues. Germline loops: CDR1 LGHDT, CDR2 YNNKEL (reference sequence). The CDR3 here is CASSHRQGTEQYF. CDR3 DNA sequence: TGTGCCAGCAGCCACCGACAGGGGACCGAGCAGTACTTC.

This clonotype was seen more than once but under ten times. The chain links TRBV7-2 to TRBJ2-3; perhaps TRBD2 as D (6 bases). The ends were cut back, 1 base at V and 1 base at J, with 12 bases in the middle. Germline V lookup: CDR1 SGHTA, CDR2 FQGNSA. The length of the CDR3 is 16 residues. The CDR3 region is CASSLETSTRTDTQYF. The CDR3 DNA reads TGTGCCAGCAGCTTAGAAACTAGCACCCGCACAGATACGCAGTATTTT.

This clonotype occurred a few times. This chain links TRBV6-5 with TRBJ2-5; possible D gene TRBD2, 6 bases. Trimming cost V 4 bases and J 3 bases, with 18 bases left between them. Germline CDR1 and CDR2: MNHEY and SVGAGI. The CDR3 contains 16 residues. CDR3 DNA sequence: TGTGCCAGCAGTTCCGAGGAGGGAACGACAAAAGAGACCCAGTACTTC. Protein product: CASSSEEGTTKETQYF.

In its sample, this clonotype was seen a few times. This chain joins TRBV29-1 and TRBJ2-1; 7 positions agree with TRBD1. The V segment lost 5 bases and the J segment 6 bases; nucleotides outside the gene matches: 13. Germline values: CDR1 SQVTM, CDR2 ANQGSEA. The CDR3 sequence is 15 residues long. The DNA for the CDR3 is TGCAGCGTTCCGAACAGGGGTGGTAGGGGCAATGAGCAGTTCTTC. Its translation is CSVPNRGGRGNEQFF.

The V gene is TRBV6-2 or TRBV6-3, the J gene TRBJ2-7; no firm D call. Between the trimmed V and J ends, which lost 6 bases and 7 bases, there was a span of 22 bases. CDR1 is MNHEY, CDR2 SVGEGT, per germline. The CDR3 is 15 amino acids. The CDR3 DNA is TGTGCCAGCAGCCCGGTGCGGCCCTCCTACAATGAGCAGTACTTC. This encodes CASSPVRPSYNEQYF.

This clonotype has a handful of counts. The rearrangement links TRBV7-2 to TRBJ2-1, with D maybe TRBD2 (5 bases). Trimming cost V 3 bases and J 5 bases, with 20 bases left between them. Per the germline V gene, CDR1 is SGHTA and CDR2 is FQGNSA. There are 17 residues in the CDR3. CDR3 sequence reads: CASSFGWTLLQNNEQFF. DNA of the CDR3: TGTGCCAGCAGCTTTGGGTGGACTCTTTTACAGAACAATGAGCAGTTCTTC.

This clonotype was counted between two and nine times. V gene TRBV5-1 combines with J gene TRBJ1-1, with TRBD1 matching 7 bases. The CDR3 totals 15 residues. CDR1 is SGHRS and CDR2 is YFSETQ in the germline V gene. V gave up 4 bases and J gave up 6 bases; unmatched junction bases: 12. CDR3 DNA: TGCGCCAGCAGCGCAGGGGGGGGCAAGTATTCTGAAGCTTTCTTT. Its translation: CASSAGGGKYSEAFF.

In its sample, this clonotype was seen a few times. The gene calls are TRBV19 and TRBJ2-1; TRBD2 matches at 10 bases. The CDR3 has 14 amino acids. In germline, CDR1 is LNHDA, CDR2 SQIVND (reference sequence). The trim removed 8 bases at V and 9 bases at J, leaving 10 bases unmatched. This CDR3 reads CASDTGTSVPEQFF. In DNA form, the CDR3 reads TGTGCCAGTGACACCGGGACTAGCGTCCCTGAGCAGTTCTTC.

This clonotype was seen only a few times. The rearrangement links TRBV4-1 to TRBJ2-3; 13 positions match TRBD2. CDR1 MGHRA and CDR2 YSYEKL come from the germline V gene. Trimming took 0 bases from V and 1 from J; bases not matched to a gene: 4. This CDR3 contains 18 residues. Here the CDR3 reads CASSQELAGGSGTDTQYF. DNA of the CDR3: TGCGCCAGCAGCCAAGAACTAGCGGGGGGGTCGGGCACAGATACGCAGTATTTT.

This clonotype has more than one count but fewer than ten. The J gene is TRBJ2-3, the V gene TRBV14; TRBD1 might be the D (6 bases). Between the trimmed V and J ends, which lost 0 bases and 14 bases, there was a span of 15 bases. CDR1 SGHDN and CDR2 FVKESK come from the germline V gene. This CDR3 spans 13 amino acids. CDR3 loop: CASSQDQGSPPYF. Written as DNA, the CDR3 is TGTGCCAGCAGCCAAGACCAGGGGAGCCCCCCGTATTTT.

The sample holds a few counts of this clonotype. V usage is TRBV9 and J usage is TRBJ2-5; TRBD1 might be the D (6 bases). V lost 0 bases to trimming and J lost 2 bases, with 11 bases between them. The CDR3 loop spans 15 amino acids. The germline CDR1 and CDR2 sequences are SGDLS and YYNGEE. CDR3 DNA sequence: TGTGCCAGCAGCGTAGGAGGGACACCTCAAGAGACCCAGTACTTC. Amino acids: CASSVGGTPQETQYF.

The genes are TRBV4-2 and TRBJ1-2; D possibly corresponds to TRBD1 (6 bases). Germline V gives CDR1 LGHNA, CDR2 YNFKEQ. The CDR3 is 14 residues long. The ends were cut back, 0 bases at V and 7 bases at J, with 12 bases in the middle. This CDR3 is CASSQESQGGGYTF. The DNA for the CDR3 is TGTGCCAGCAGCCAAGAATCACAGGGTGGTGGCTACACCTTC.

The chain is built from TRBV11-3 and TRBJ2-5, with a tentative D call TRBD1 (6 bases). The V end was cut by 1 base, the J end by 1 base, with 10 bases between. The CDR3 spans 15 residues. The germline CDR1 and CDR2 sequences are SGHNT and YENEEA. The CDR3 DNA reads as TGTGCCAGCAGCTTAGCCTGGACAGCCCAAGAGACCCAGTACTTC. Translating it yields CASSLAWTAQETQYF.

CDR3 protein: CASSDSAAHSNQPQHF. CDR3 nucleotides: TGTGCCAGCAGTGACTCGGCAGCTCATAGCAATCAGCCCCAGCATTTT. J is TRBJ1-5 and V is TRBV6-4; D unresolved. The CDR3 spans 16 residues. Germline V CDR1 and CDR2: MRHNA, SNTAGT. V lost 0 bases, J lost 0 bases, and 9 bases lay in between.

The CDR3 DNA is TGTGCCAGCAGTTTTCTTGAGGTCGGTAATTCACCCCTCCACTTT. This encodes CASSFLEVGNSPLHF. The chain employs TRBV27 and TRBJ1-6; D is unresolved. Germline lookup yields CDR1 MNHEY and CDR2 SMNVEV (reference sequence). The CDR3 has 15 amino acids. With 3 bases removed from V and 6 bases from J, the gap between germline ends came to 12 bases.

This chain connects TRBV11-3 to TRBJ2-1; D possibly corresponds to TRBD1 (5 bases). Between the trimmed V and J ends, which lost 2 bases and 6 bases, there was a span of 14 bases. Germline V gene sequence: CDR1 SGHNT, CDR2 YENEEA. This CDR3 region has 15 residues. The CDR3 loop is CASSLRGGQGNEQFF. CDR3 sequence (DNA): TGTGCCAGCAGCTTAAGGGGCGGACAAGGCAATGAGCAGTTCTTC.

V usage is TRBV6-1 and J usage is TRBJ2-1; the D is unclear. CDR3 length equals 12 residues. V lost 3 bases and J 6 bases, leaving 6 bases between the germline ends. Germline lookup yields CDR1 MNHNS and CDR2 SASEGT. The CDR3 bases are TGTGCCAGCAGTGAGATCCTCAATGAGCAGTTCTTC. Protein: CASSEILNEQFF.

A few counts support this clonotype. The chain is built from TRBV24-1 and TRBJ2-3; no clear D. Germline assignment: CDR1 KGHDR and CDR2 SFDVKD. The CDR3 covers 12 residues. V lost 3 bases and J lost 7, with 7 bases in between. As DNA, the CDR3 is TGTGCCACCAGTGATGTAGTAAATACGCAGTATTTT. It is translated as CATSDVVNTQYF.

The gene calls are TRBV7-9 and TRBJ1-2; the D gene is possibly TRBD1 (5 bases). The CDR3 is made up of 15 amino acids. V lost 5 bases and J 1 base, leaving 14 bases between the germline ends. Germline CDR1 and CDR2: SEHNR and FQNEAQ (reference sequence). The CDR3 DNA is TGTGCCAGCAGCGGAGGGCCAGGGAGTAACTATGGCTACACCTTC. This codes for CASSGGPGSNYGYTF.

This clonotype was found many times. The chain joins TRBV29-1 to TRBJ2-7; 7 bases match TRBD1. The V gene's germline CDR1 is SQVTM and CDR2 ANQGSEA. The CDR3 has 11 residues. The ends lost 7 bases at V and 9 bases at J; junction bases unmatched: 9. As DNA, the CDR3 is TGCAGCGCTGAGACAGGGAACGGGCAGTACTTC. As protein: CSAETGNGQYF.

The chain couples TRBV30 to TRBJ1-4; D is perhaps TRBD1 (5 bases). Germline V gene data show CDR1 as GTSNPN and CDR2 as SVGIG (reference sequence). This CDR3 comprises 14 residues. V was pared by 3 bases and J by 3 bases, with 11 bases between. Written as DNA, the CDR3 is TGTGCCTGGAGAGTGGGGGTTCCTAATGAAAAACTGTTTTTT. It codes for CAWRVGVPNEKLFF.

Comment on this clonotype: One end of the junction fails to match germline, which may point to a read error. In DNA, the CDR3 is TGTAGTGCTAGAGCCGGGACAGGGGGCGAGCAGTACTTC. Translating it yields CSARAGTGGEQYF. V usage is TRBV20-1 and J usage is TRBJ2-7, with 11 bases identical to TRBD1. This CDR3 is 13 amino acids long. Germline CDR1 reads DFQATT; CDR2 reads SNEGSKA (reference sequence).

The rearrangement uses TRBV7-9 and TRBJ2-7; 11 bases agree with TRBD1. The CDR3 loop spans 15 amino acids. Looked up from germline, CDR1 is SEHNR and CDR2 is FQNEAQ (reference sequence). Trimming cost V 7 bases and J 6 bases; bases outside gene matches: 11. The chain's CDR3 is CASTDRTGGRGEQYF. The CDR3 nucleotides are TGTGCCAGCACCGACAGGACAGGGGGCCGGGGCGAGCAGTACTTC.

J is TRBJ2-5 and V is TRBV6-2 or TRBV6-3; possible D gene TRBD2, 6 bases. Gene TRBJ2-7 matches the end of the DNA better, so the J call may be wrong. The CDR3 is made up of 13 amino acids. Per germline, CDR1 MNHEY and CDR2 SVGEGT. CDR3 loop: CASSKRASYEQYF. CDR3 bases: TGTGCCAGCAGCAAGCGGGCCTCCTACGAGCAGTACTTC.